Included here is one T cell receptor beta chain sequence, with context. In the study's own analysis: Amplified reference gene primers provided the basis for estimating nucleated cell counts. TCRdb's table, derived via immunoSEQ multiplex PCR, lists solely in-frame clones and lacks some. V and J calls and clone size follow that table, whereas D and trimming were derived from the DNA. The table shows under 150,000 clones, with 85% occurring only once. The CDR3 is 13 amino acids. The V gene's germline CDR1 is LGHDT and CDR2 YNNKEL (reference sequence). V shed 8 bases and J shed 6 bases, with 14 bases lying between them. This entry comes from a study of blood T cell repertoires in COVID-19. Overall study context: Whether acute or convalescent, the COVID-19 samples came from the United States, Italy and Spain. The analysed material was cDNA or gDNA that came from T cells, B-cell-depleted T cells, or PBMCs.

This sequence originates from a man aged 40-55 years with acute or convalescent COVID-19. Sequencing was carried out using peripheral blood. This chain connects TRBV3-1 (or the pseudogene TRBV3-2) to TRBJ2-4; D is unclear. The CDR3 region has the DNA TGTGCCAGCCGCGACTTGGAAAGAAACATTCAGTACTTC. Amino acids: CASRDLERNIQYF.